Below, 2 T cell receptor beta chains from the same sample are listed, as sequenced in a study of T cell responses to AZD1222 COVID-19 vaccine. Produced via immunoSEQ multiplex PCR; TCRdb's table is partial and in-frame only. The sample lists about 120,000 clones, around 85% occurring once. Sample: peripheral blood, taken on day 0 of AZD1222 vaccination. The source of these receptors is an adult in good health.

CDR3 coding DNA: TGTGCCAGCAGCTTAGCGATACAGGGTTCGGGCTACACCTTC. This encodes CASSLAIQGSGYTF. This chain links TRBV7-9 with TRBJ1-2, with D possibly TRBD1 on 6 matching bases. CDR1 and CDR2 from the germline V gene are SEHNR and FQNEAQ (reference sequence). The V and J ends lost 0 bases and 8 bases respectively, with 13 bases between them. There are 14 residues in the CDR3.

The rearrangement uses TRBV3-1 (or the pseudogene TRBV3-2) and TRBJ2-6, with D maybe TRBD1 (5 bases). CDR1 is LGHDT and CDR2 is YNNKEL in the germline V gene (reference sequence). The CDR3 has 17 residues. V was shortened by 0 bases and J by 0 bases, with 9 bases between the two germline ends. CDR3 nucleotides: TGTGCCAGCAGCCAAGATTGGGGCTTCTCTGGGGCCAACGTCCTGACTTTC. Amino acid sequence: CASSQDWGFSGANVLTF.